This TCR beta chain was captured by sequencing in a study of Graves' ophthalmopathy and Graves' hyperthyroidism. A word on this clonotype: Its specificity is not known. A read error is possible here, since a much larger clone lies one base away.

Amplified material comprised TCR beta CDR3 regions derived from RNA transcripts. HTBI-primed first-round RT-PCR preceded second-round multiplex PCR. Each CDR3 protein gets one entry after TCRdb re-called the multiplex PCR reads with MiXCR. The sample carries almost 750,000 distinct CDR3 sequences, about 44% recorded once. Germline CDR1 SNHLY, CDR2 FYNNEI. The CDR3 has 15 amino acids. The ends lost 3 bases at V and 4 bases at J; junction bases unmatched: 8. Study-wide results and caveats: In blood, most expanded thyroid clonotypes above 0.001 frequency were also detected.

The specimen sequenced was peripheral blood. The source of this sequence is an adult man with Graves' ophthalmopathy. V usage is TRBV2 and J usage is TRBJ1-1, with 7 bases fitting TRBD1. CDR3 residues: CASSDLGQPSTEAFF. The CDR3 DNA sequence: TGTGCCAGCAGTGATTTGGGACAGCCGAGCACTGAAGCTTTCTTT.